One and the same sample provided the 14 T cell receptor beta chains below, sequenced in a study of stem cell transplantation in POMP-related autoinflammatory disease. Clones were sequenced by immunoSEQ multiplex PCR, and TCRdb holds only the in-frame ones, with some missing. This sample has more than 25,000 clones; 70% to 90% occur once, and the top ten carry 0.7% to 0.9%. This specimen consisted of CD4+ T cells from PBMCs, obtained before stem cell transplantation. The receptor source for this set is a human donor with POMP-related autoinflammation and immune dysregulation (PRAID).

This clone was seen a few times. V gene TRBV6-4 combines with J gene TRBJ1-2; no definite D call. Per the germline V gene, CDR1 is MRHNA and CDR2 is SNTAGT. The CDR3 loop spans 13 amino acids. Between the trimmed V and J ends, which lost 2 bases and 8 bases, there was a span of 12 bases. The CDR3: CASSDGRARGYTF. Here the CDR3 DNA reads TGTGCCAGCAGTGACGGCCGGGCGCGGGGCTACACCTTC.

The chain employs TRBV29-1 and TRBJ1-1; D is uncertain. Deletions cut 6 bases from V and 4 bases from J, with 18 bases between. The CDR3 length is 14 residues. From germline, CDR1 is SQVTM and CDR2 ANQGSEA. The CDR3 nucleotides are TGCAGCGTACGCGCCCGACTGGCAGGCACTGAAGCTTTCTTT. This codes for CSVRARLAGTEAFF.

This sequence joins TRBV5-1 and TRBJ2-3; 11 bases align to TRBD1. Losses at the gene ends were 4 bases for V and 8 bases for J; bases not matched to a gene: 6. Looked up from germline, CDR1 is SGHRS and CDR2 is YFSETQ. The CDR3 contains 14 residues. The CDR3 is CASSEGQGDGTQYF. DNA of the CDR3: TGCGCCAGCAGCGAGGGACAGGGGGATGGTACGCAGTATTTT.

V gene TRBV5-1 combines with J gene TRBJ2-7, with unresolved D. This CDR3 is 12 amino acids long. V shed 3 bases and J shed 0 bases, with 4 bases lying between them. Germline lookup yields CDR1 SGHRS and CDR2 YFSETQ. The CDR3 nucleotides read TGCGCCAGCAGCTCGAGCTCCTACGAGCAGTACTTC. Translated, it gives CASSSSSYEQYF. Variable domain in full (rest from reference TRBV5-1 and TRBJ2-7): KAGVTQTPRYLIKTRGQQVTLSCSPISGHRSVSWYQQTPGQGLQFLFEYFSETQRNKGNFPGRFSGRQFSNSRSEMNVSTLELGDSALYLCASSSSSYEQYFGPGTRLTVT.

The chain employs TRBV19 and TRBJ1-5; D is possibly TRBD1 (5 bases). Trimming removed 3 bases at V and 3 bases at J, with 12 bases between. The CDR3 consists of 15 residues. Germline V lookup: CDR1 LNHDA, CDR2 SQIVND (reference sequence). The CDR3 DNA reads TGTGCCAGTAGTATGGCAGGGAATAACAATCAGCCCCAGCATTTT. It is translated as CASSMAGNNNQPQHF.

V and J are TRBV28 and TRBJ2-7; 11 bases line up with TRBD2. Germline V gives CDR1 MDHEN, CDR2 SYDVKM. This CDR3 is 15 amino acids long. The trim removed 7 bases at V and 1 base at J, leaving 6 bases unmatched. CDR3 residues: CASTHGTSGSYEQYF. CDR3 in DNA: TGTGCCAGCACCCACGGGACTAGCGGTTCCTACGAGCAGTACTTC. Full variable domain (missing parts from reference TRBV28 and TRBJ2-7): DVKVTQSSRYLVKRTGEKVFLECVQDMDHENMFWYRQDPGLGLRLIYFSYDVKMKEKGDIPEGYSVSREKKERFSLILESASTNQTSMYLCASTHGTSGSYEQYFGPGTRLTVT.

The gene calls are TRBV2 and TRBJ2-5; 11 bases are shared with TRBD1. The V segment lost 4 bases and the J segment 5 bases; nucleotides outside the gene matches: 6. Germline V gives CDR1 SNHLY, CDR2 FYNNEI. This CDR3 is built from 15 residues. The CDR3 reads CASSARDRGNETQYF. The CDR3 nucleotides are TGTGCCAGCAGTGCGAGGGACAGGGGGAATGAGACCCAGTACTTC.

The gene calls are TRBV28 and TRBJ1-3; 8 bases align to TRBD1. The CDR3 runs 18 residues. Losses at the gene ends were 3 bases for V and 0 bases for J; bases not matched to a gene: 10. CDR1 is MDHEN and CDR2 is SYDVKM in the germline V gene. The CDR3 DNA is TGTGCCAGCAGTTTCTTGGGACAGGCGAGGGACTCTGGAAACACCATATATTTT. Protein sequence: CASSFLGQARDSGNTIYF. Full variable domain (remainder filled in from reference TRBV28 and TRBJ1-3): DVKVTQSSRYLVKRTGEKVFLECVQDMDHENMFWYRQDPGLGLRLIYFSYDVKMKEKGDIPEGYSVSREKKERFSLILESASTNQTSMYLCASSFLGQARDSGNTIYFGEGSWLTVV.

The chain links TRBV6-5 to TRBJ2-1; a possible D gene is TRBD1 (6 bases). V lost 8 bases and J lost 5, with 19 bases in between. Germline V lookup: CDR1 MNHEY, CDR2 SVGAGI. The CDR3 sequence is 15 residues long. The CDR3 reads CASRKRTVGDNEQFF. The CDR3 DNA is TGTGCCAGCCGGAAAAGGACAGTGGGGGACAATGAGCAGTTCTTC.

The chain employs TRBV7-9 and TRBJ2-7; TRBD2 matches 8 bases. CDR3 size: 15 residues. J lost 0 bases, V lost 3 bases, and 4 bases had no gene match. Germline CDR1 SEHNR, CDR2 FQNEAQ (reference sequence). DNA of the CDR3: TGTGCCAGCAGCTTGGTCAGCGGGAGCTCCTACGAGCAGTACTTC. Residues: CASSLVSGSSYEQYF.

This chain connects TRBV7-3 to TRBJ2-6, with D uncertain. The ends were cut back, 5 bases at V and 0 bases at J, with 11 bases in the middle. The CDR3 has 16 residues. The germline V gene has CDR1 SGHTA and CDR2 FQGTGA. CDR3 coding DNA: TGTGCCAGCAGCGCAGGACCGCTCTCTGGGGCCAACGTCCTGACTTTC. It yields the protein CASSAGPLSGANVLTF.

V gene TRBV30 combines with J gene TRBJ1-5; TRBD1 agrees at 7 bases. The CDR3 loop spans 20 amino acids. Trimming cost V 0 bases and J 3 bases; bases outside gene matches: 20. Germline V gene data show CDR1 as GTSNPN and CDR2 as SVGIG (reference sequence). DNA for the CDR3: TGTGCCTGGAGTGTACGGGGGGCAGGGGGTTTAGGGCTTATCAATCAGCCCCAGCATTTT. This sequence encodes CAWSVRGAGGLGLINQPQHF.

In this sample, this clone turned up a few times. The rearrangement uses TRBV6-5 and TRBJ1-2; D uncertain. The CDR3 consists of 12 residues. The germline V gene has CDR1 MNHEY and CDR2 SVGAGI. Trimming took 9 bases from V and 0 from J, leaving 8 bases between them. The DNA of the CDR3 is TGTGCCAGTGGCCGGTCTAACTATGGCTACACCTTC. Protein product: CASGRSNYGYTF.

The sample holds a few counts of this clone. V usage is TRBV28 and J usage is TRBJ2-2; no definite D call. The CDR3 is 15 amino acids. Germline V gene sequence: CDR1 MDHEN, CDR2 SYDVKM. V dropped 3 bases and J dropped 2 bases, with 10 bases sitting between them. Here the CDR3 DNA reads TGTGCCAGCAGTTTCGGCAGGAGCAACACCGGGGAGCTGTTTTTT. It codes for CASSFGRSNTGELFF.